The 19 T cell receptor beta chains in this list originate from one sample, sequenced in a study of blood T cell repertoires in COVID-19. Assay used: immunoSEQ multiplex PCR; TCRdb lists only in-frame clones, some missing. The repertoire consists of 90,000 to 140,000 clones, with approximately 76% occurring once and the leading ten covering 19%. Sequencing was done on a sample of peripheral blood. The receptors originated from a woman in her 70s with acute or convalescent COVID-19.

The chain employs TRBV19 and TRBJ1-2; no definite D call. The V gene lost 2 bases and the J gene lost 2 bases, with 6 bases spanning the gap. The CDR3 is 13 amino acids. Germline CDR1 is LNHDA and CDR2 is SQIVND (reference sequence). CDR3 region: CASSIKENYGYTF. In DNA form, the CDR3 reads TGTGCCAGTAGTATAAAGGAGAACTATGGCTACACCTTC.

In DNA form, the CDR3 reads TGCGCCAGCAGCTTGGATGGACAGGGTGGGACCCAGTACTTC. Protein product: CASSLDGQGGTQYF. The rearrangement joins TRBV5-1 to TRBJ2-5; 8 nucleotides agree with TRBD1. The germline V gene encodes CDR1 SGHRS and CDR2 YFSETQ. V lost 0 bases, J lost 7 bases, and 5 bases stayed unmatched. The CDR3 is 14 residues long.

The V call is TRBV7-2, the J call TRBJ2-1, with 8 bases aligning to TRBD2. There are 14 residues in the CDR3. Germline V lookup: CDR1 SGHTA, CDR2 FQGNSA. The V segment lost 3 bases and the J segment 6 bases; nucleotides outside the gene matches: 4. CDR3 sequence: CASSFYSGVNEQFF. CDR3 bases: TGTGCCAGCAGCTTCTATAGCGGGGTCAATGAGCAGTTCTTC.

V usage is TRBV23-1 and J usage is TRBJ2-5; no clear D gene. TRBV23-1 falls under the ORF class, with uncertain function. The CDR3 loop spans 15 amino acids. V was shortened by 4 bases and J by 5 bases, with 17 bases between the two germline ends. This CDR3 reads CASSRGQRKEETQYF. The CDR3 DNA reads TGCGCCAGCAGTCGAGGTCAACGTAAAGAGGAGACCCAGTACTTC.

The chain is built from TRBV18 and TRBJ2-7; 10 nucleotides line up with TRBD2. Germline values: CDR1 KGHSH, CDR2 LQKENI. CDR3 length: 15 amino acids. The V and J ends lost 2 bases and 7 bases, in that order; junction bases with no gene match: 8. The CDR3 spells CASSPSSGGFGEQYF. The CDR3, as DNA: TGTGCCAGCTCACCAAGTAGCGGGGGGTTCGGAGAGCAGTACTTC.

This clone turned up a few times. The gene calls are TRBV29-1 and TRBJ2-7, with D perhaps matching TRBD1 (7 bases). V was trimmed by 5 bases and J by 5 bases, leaving 13 bases between them. Looked up from germline, CDR1 is SQVTM and CDR2 is ANQGSEA. CDR3 length: 12 residues. The CDR3 loop reads CSVRGTANEQYF. CDR3 sequence (DNA): TGCAGCGTTCGCGGGACAGCTAACGAGCAGTACTTC.

The rearrangement joins TRBV30 to TRBJ1-2; possibly TRBD1 for D (5 bases). This CDR3 has 15 amino acids. Germline assignment: CDR1 GTSNPN and CDR2 SVGIG (reference sequence). V was cut by 2 bases and J by 6 bases, with 19 bases left in between. CDR3 region: CAWSKNLAGQHGYTF. Here the CDR3 DNA reads TGTGCCTGGAGTAAAAACCTGGCAGGGCAACATGGCTACACCTTC.

This clone was observed a handful of times. J is TRBJ1-6 and V is TRBV27; D perhaps matches TRBD1 (5 bases). Germline V gene sequence: CDR1 MNHEY, CDR2 SMNVEV (reference sequence). The CDR3 has 12 amino acids. V was clipped by 4 bases and J by 9 bases, with 7 bases between them. The CDR3 nucleotides read TGTGCCAGCAGTTCGGGACTTTCACCCCTCCACTTT. It translates to CASSSGLSPLHF.

The chain employs TRBV25-1 and TRBJ1-1, with D perhaps matching TRBD1 (6 bases). The V and J ends lost 4 bases and 0 bases respectively, with 12 bases between them. The V gene's germline CDR1 is MGHDK and CDR2 SYGVNS. The CDR3 length is 15 residues. CDR3 sequence reads: CASSGQGNMNTEAFF. The DNA of the CDR3 is TGTGCCAGCAGTGGGCAGGGGAATATGAACACTGAAGCTTTCTTT. Using reference TRBV25-1 and TRBJ1-1 for the parts outside the CDR3, the full variable domain is EADIYQTPRYLVIGTGKKITLECSQTMGHDKMYWYQQDPGMELHLIHYSYGVNSTEKGDLSSESTVSRIRTEHFPLTLESARPSHTSQYLCASSGQGNMNTEAFFGQGTRLTVV.

The chain employs TRBV7-6 and TRBJ1-5; possibly TRBD1 for D (6 bases). The CDR3 runs to 15 residues. Looked up from germline, CDR1 is SGHVS and CDR2 is FNYEAQ. V lost 1 base and J lost 9, with 16 bases in between. CDR3 sequence: CASSLGQDSAGPQHF. The DNA of the CDR3 is TGTGCCAGCAGCTTAGGCCAGGACAGCGCGGGGCCCCAGCATTTT.

V is TRBV18 and J is TRBJ2-3, with D perhaps TRBD1 (6 bases). Germline-derived CDR1 and CDR2 are KGHSH and LQKENI. Trimming cost V 3 bases and J 4 bases, with 11 bases left between them. The CDR3 consists of 14 residues. The CDR3 reads CASSPLDSSDTQYF. The CDR3 DNA follows: TGTGCCAGCTCACCTTTGGACAGCTCAGATACGCAGTATTTT. Complete variable domain (other parts from reference TRBV18 and TRBJ2-3): NAGVMQNPRHLVRRRGQEARLRCSPMKGHSHVYWYRQLPEEGLKFMVYLQKENIIDESGMPKERFSAEFPKEGPSILRIQQVVRGDSAAYFCASSPLDSSDTQYFGPGTRLTVL.

This clone appeared a few times. V is TRBV7-2 and J is TRBJ1-5; D not certain. The CDR3 totals 17 residues. From germline, CDR1 is SGHTA and CDR2 FQGNSA. V was trimmed by 1 base and J by 1 base, leaving 14 bases between them. The CDR3 region has the DNA TGTGCCAGCAGCTTAGGGCCGGGAGGACTAAGCAATCAGCCCCAGCATTTT. Translated, it gives CASSLGPGGLSNQPQHF.

This rearrangement joins TRBV2 to TRBJ1-1, with 7 bases identical to TRBD1. Germline trimming cut 6 bases from V and 0 bases from J; bases unmatched to any gene: 1. Germline V CDR1 and CDR2: SNHLY, FYNNEI. The CDR3 runs 13 residues. CDR3 DNA: TGTGCCAGCAGGGGACAGCTGAACACTGAAGCTTTCTTT. Amino acids: CASRGQLNTEAFF.

This sequence joins TRBV6-5 and TRBJ2-5; D perhaps matches TRBD2 (5 bases). The CDR3 consists of 11 residues. V lost 5 bases to trimming and J lost 5 bases, with 6 bases between them. Germline loops: CDR1 MNHEY, CDR2 SVGAGI. The CDR3 spells CASSRGETQYF. For the CDR3, the DNA is TGTGCCAGCAGTCGAGGGGAGACCCAGTACTTC.

The rearrangement uses TRBV11-2 and TRBJ1-1, with D possibly matching TRBD1 (5 bases). Germline lookup yields CDR1 SGHAT and CDR2 FQNNGV. V was trimmed by 3 bases and J by 1 base, leaving 9 bases between them. The length of the CDR3 is 14 residues. The CDR3 DNA reads as TGTGCCAGCAGCTTGGGGGGTGGGAACACTGAAGCTTTCTTT. It encodes CASSLGGGNTEAFF.

This chain joins TRBV28 and TRBJ1-4; TRBD1 matches 8 bases. The J segment lost 8 bases and the V segment lost 6 bases, leaving 11 bases of the junction unmatched. CDR3 length: 15 residues. CDR1 and CDR2 (germline): MDHEN, SYDVKM. For the CDR3, the DNA is TGTGCCAGCAGCTTCCCCACAGGGGGTCGGGAAAAACTGTTTTTT. Its protein is CASSFPTGGREKLFF.

The chain uses TRBV19 and TRBJ2-7, with 8 bases aligning to TRBD1. This CDR3 is built from 15 residues. V trimming: 1 base; J trimming: 6 bases; junction bases outside the gene matches: 8. CDR1 and CDR2 from the germline V gene are LNHDA and SQIVND (reference sequence). As DNA, the CDR3 is TGTGCCAGTAGTATAGTTTGGCAGGGGGCGAGCGAGCAGTACTTC. It is translated as CASSIVWQGASEQYF.

This clone was picked up a small number of times. The genes are TRBV5-4 and TRBJ2-7, with 8 bases aligning to TRBD1. CDR1 is SGHNT, CDR2 YYREEE, per germline (reference sequence). The CDR3 covers 15 residues. Trimming took 7 bases from V and 5 from J; bases not matched to a gene: 14. The CDR3 nucleotides are TGTGCCAGCGGGTCCGGCGACAGGGGTTTCAACGAGCAGTACTTC. Amino acid sequence: CASGSGDRGFNEQYF.

The V and J genes are TRBV7-8 and TRBJ1-2; TRBD1 matches at 8 bases. V lost 5 bases and J lost 2; bases outside the gene matches: 7. This CDR3 has 15 residues. Germline loops: CDR1 SGHVS, CDR2 FQNEAQ. The CDR3: CASSPDGQGNYGYTF. CDR3 DNA: TGTGCCAGCAGCCCCGATGGACAGGGAAACTATGGCTACACCTTC.